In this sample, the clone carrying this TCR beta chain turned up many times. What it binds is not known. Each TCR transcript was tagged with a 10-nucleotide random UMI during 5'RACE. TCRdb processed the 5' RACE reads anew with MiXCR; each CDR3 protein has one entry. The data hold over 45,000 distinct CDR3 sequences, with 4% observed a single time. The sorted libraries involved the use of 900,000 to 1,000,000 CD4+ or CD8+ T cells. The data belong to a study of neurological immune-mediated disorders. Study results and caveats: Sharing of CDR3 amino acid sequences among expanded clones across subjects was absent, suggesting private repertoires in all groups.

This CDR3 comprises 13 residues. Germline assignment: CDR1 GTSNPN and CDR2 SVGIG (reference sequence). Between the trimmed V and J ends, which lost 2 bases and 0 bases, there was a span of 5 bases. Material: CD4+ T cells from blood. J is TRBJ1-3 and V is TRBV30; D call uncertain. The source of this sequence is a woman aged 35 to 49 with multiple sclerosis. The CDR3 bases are TGTGCCTGGAGTACAGTCTCTGGAAACACCATATATTTT. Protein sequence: CAWSTVSGNTIYF.